The 17 T cell receptor beta chains below all came from one sample that was sequenced in a study of T cell repertoires in cytomegalovirus infection. MiXCR was run by TCRdb on the reads, yielding one entry per CDR3 protein. The sample contains roughly 720,000 distinct CDR3 sequences, 35% to 40% of which appear only once. Sequencing was performed on PBMCs. These receptors were taken from a human donor in good health (CMV status not recorded). Some clones in this sample may be carry-over from other donors' samples.

This clonotype was seen a handful of times. This chain uses TRBV28 with TRBJ2-3, with D possibly being TRBD1 or TRBD2 (5 bases each). This CDR3 is built from 13 residues. Germline loops: CDR1 MDHEN, CDR2 SYDVKM. V was clipped by 8 bases and J by 0 bases, with 9 bases between them. CDR3 residues: CASLGDSTDTQYF. As DNA, the CDR3 is TGTGCCAGCCTCGGGGACAGCACAGATACGCAGTATTTT. Drawing the rest from reference TRBV28 and TRBJ2-3, the complete variable domain is DVKVTQSSRYLVKRTGEKVFLECVQDMDHENMFWYRQDPGLGLRLIYFSYDVKMKEKGDIPEGYSVSREKKERFSLILESASTNQTSMYLCASLGDSTDTQYFGPGTRLTVL.

This clonotype has only one observation. V gene TRBV20-1 combines with J gene TRBJ1-4; 8 bases are a match to TRBD1. The length of the CDR3 is 14 residues. Germline lookup yields CDR1 DFQATT and CDR2 SNEGSKA (reference sequence). With 2 bases clipped from V and 5 bases from J, the junction kept 4 bases outside the gene matches. The DNA of the CDR3 is TGCAGTGCTAGACCAGGGGGCCGGAATGAAAAACTGTTTTTT. As protein: CSARPGGRNEKLFF.

The rearrangement links TRBV7-2 to TRBJ2-3; no firm D call. Germline values: CDR1 SGHTA, CDR2 FQGNSA. The CDR3 length is 14 residues. Trimming removed 5 bases from V and 5 bases from J, with 14 bases in between. CDR3 bases: TGTGCCAGCAGCCGCTGTGGGGTGGGAGATACGCAGTATTTT. Its protein product is CASSRCGVGDTQYF.

In its sample, this clonotype was seen many times. The chain couples TRBV28 to TRBJ2-3, with D uncertain. Germline V lookup: CDR1 MDHEN, CDR2 SYDVKM. Trimming stripped 2 bases from V and 2 bases from J, with 8 bases between. The length of the CDR3 is 14 residues. This CDR3 is CASSLSRPTDTQYF. The CDR3 nucleotides are TGTGCCAGCAGTTTAAGCAGACCCACAGATACGCAGTATTTT. Using reference TRBV28 and TRBJ2-3 for the parts outside the CDR3, the full variable domain is DVKVTQSSRYLVKRTGEKVFLECVQDMDHENMFWYRQDPGLGLRLIYFSYDVKMKEKGDIPEGYSVSREKKERFSLILESASTNQTSMYLCASSLSRPTDTQYFGPGTRLTVL.

The sample holds a few counts of this clonotype. The genes are TRBV5-1 and TRBJ2-1, with 7 bases fitting TRBD2. Trimming at V came to 2 bases and at J to 8 bases, leaving 10 bases not matched to a gene. Germline CDR1 reads SGHRS; CDR2 reads YFSETQ. The CDR3 is 15 amino acids. The chain's CDR3 is CASSFGLDDLYEQFF. Here the CDR3 DNA reads TGCGCCAGCAGCTTCGGACTAGACGATTTGTATGAGCAGTTCTTC.

The rearrangement uses TRBV12-3 or TRBV12-4 and TRBJ1-3, with 7 bases that match TRBD1. CDR3 length: 16 residues. The V gene end was trimmed by 7 bases and the J gene end by 0 bases; junction bases not matched to a gene: 9. The CDR3 DNA follows: TGTGCCAGCACCGTAAGGGACAGTAACTCTGGAAACACCATATATTTT. The encoded protein is CASTVRDSNSGNTIYF.

Only a few counts were recorded for this clonotype. The chain carries TRBV9 and TRBJ1-5; D is unresolved. Germline V lookup: CDR1 SGDLS, CDR2 YYNGEE. The germline V and J ends were trimmed by 0 bases and 4 bases, with 8 bases remaining between them. The CDR3 consists of 14 residues. CDR3 bases: TGTGCCAGCAGCGTAGGTAGTAGAAATCAGCCCCAGCATTTT. Its protein is CASSVGSRNQPQHF.

This clonotype has ten or more counts. The rearrangement links TRBV7-2 to TRBJ2-2, with D perhaps assigned TRBD1 or TRBD2 (5 bases each). Germline V gene data show CDR1 as SGHTA and CDR2 as FQGNSA. Trimming shortened V by 3 bases and J by 2 bases, and 10 bases separated the two germline ends. CDR3 length equals 15 residues. The CDR3 protein is CASSFGTKNTGELFF. The CDR3 coding sequence is TGTGCCAGCAGCTTTGGGACCAAAAACACCGGGGAGCTGTTTTTT.

This clonotype was observed at least ten times. This chain connects TRBV11-1 to TRBJ1-2; possible D gene TRBD1, 5 bases. V lost 5 bases and J lost 7, with 17 bases in between. The length of the CDR3 is 14 residues. Per the germline V gene, CDR1 is SGHAT and CDR2 is FQDESV (reference sequence). This CDR3 reads CASSLGRGSGGYTF. Written as DNA, the CDR3 is TGTGCCAGCAGCCTCGGGAGGGGATCTGGTGGCTACACCTTC.

This clonotype occurred a few times. The V gene is TRBV4-1, the J gene TRBJ2-7, with D possibly matching TRBD1 (6 bases). Trimming cost V 1 base and J 4 bases, with 17 bases left between them. The germline CDR1 and CDR2 sequences are MGHRA and YSYEKL. The CDR3 has 16 amino acids. CDR3 sequence: CASSQGVDRISYEQYF. The CDR3 DNA follows: TGCGCCAGCAGCCAAGGAGTCGACAGGATCTCTTACGAGCAGTACTTC.

This rearrangement joins TRBV28 to TRBJ2-4; TRBD1 agrees at 7 bases. Per the germline V gene, CDR1 is MDHEN and CDR2 is SYDVKM. CDR3 length equals 16 residues. With V trimmed by 6 bases and J by 3 bases, 11 bases remained unmatched. Written as DNA, the CDR3 is TGTGCCAGCAGCTTTTCGGCCCCAGGGGGCAAAAACATTCAGTACTTC. It yields the protein CASSFSAPGGKNIQYF. Based on the CDR3 plus reference TRBV28 and TRBJ2-4, the full variable domain is DVKVTQSSRYLVKRTGEKVFLECVQDMDHENMFWYRQDPGLGLRLIYFSYDVKMKEKGDIPEGYSVSREKKERFSLILESASTNQTSMYLCASSFSAPGGKNIQYFGAGTRLSVL.

J is TRBJ2-7 and V is TRBV12-3 or TRBV12-4, with 10 nucleotides matching TRBD1. CDR3 size: 14 residues. The junction had 5 bases not matched to a gene; V was cut back by 6 bases and J by 3 bases. The CDR3 DNA reads as TGTGCCAGCAGAACGACAGGGGGCTTCTACGAGCAGTACTTC. Translated, it gives CASRTTGGFYEQYF.

The chain is built from TRBV5-1 and TRBJ2-5, with 11 bases fitting TRBD2. The CDR3 extends over 15 amino acids. V gave up 1 base and J gave up 5 bases; unmatched junction bases: 4. The germline V gene has CDR1 SGHRS and CDR2 YFSETQ. The CDR3 reads CASSLRLAGRETQYF. CDR3 bases: TGCGCCAGCAGCTTGAGACTAGCGGGGCGGGAGACCCAGTACTTC.

This clonotype was counted between two and nine times. This chain uses TRBV20-1 with TRBJ2-7; 7 positions match TRBD1. This CDR3 is built from 15 residues. Per germline, CDR1 DFQATT and CDR2 SNEGSKA (reference sequence). V shed 0 bases and J 4 bases; nucleotides not matched to a gene: 9. CDR3 nucleotides: TGCAGTGCTAGAGACCCAAGGGGACAGACATACGAGCAGTACTTC. Its protein product is CSARDPRGQTYEQYF.

This clonotype was counted only a few times. The J gene is TRBJ2-2, the V gene TRBV11-2; TRBD2 aligns across 9 bases. CDR3 length: 18 residues. V lost 4 bases, J lost 5 bases, and 14 bases stayed unmatched. Germline V gives CDR1 SGHAT, CDR2 FQNNGV. The CDR3 DNA sequence: TGTGCCAGCAGCTCGCGTATCCTTCTAGCGGGGAATACCGGGGAGCTGTTTTTT. It codes for CASSSRILLAGNTGELFF. Drawing the rest from reference TRBV11-2 and TRBJ2-2, the complete variable domain is EAGVAQSPRYKIIEKRQSVAFWCNPISGHATLYWYQQILGQGPKLLIQFQNNGVVDDSQLPKDRFSAERLKGVDSTLKIQPAKLEDSAVYLCASSSRILLAGNTGELFFGEGSRLTVL.

For this clonotype: A read error may account for a junction end that differs from germline. The chain employs TRBV24-1 and TRBJ1-5; D is ambiguous. Germline V gives CDR1 KGHDR, CDR2 SFDVKD. CDR3 length equals 12 residues. CDR3 nucleotides: TGTGCCACCAGTGCAAGCAGTCAGCCCCAGCATTTT. Translation: CATSASSQPQHF.

This clonotype appeared many times. This sequence joins TRBV27 and TRBJ2-7, with 7 nucleotides matching TRBD1. The germline V gene encodes CDR1 MNHEY and CDR2 SMNVEV (reference sequence). The V gene end was trimmed by 4 bases and the J gene end by 2 bases; junction bases not matched to a gene: 5. CDR3 size: 14 residues. As DNA, the CDR3 is TGTGCCAGCAGTTCTGCCGGGACAGCCTACGAGCAGTACTTC. Translating gives CASSSAGTAYEQYF.